This TCR beta chain was profiled in a study of blood T cells in healthy people across ages (dated by TCRdb to about 2015). As for the study more broadly: In model experiments, template switching captured about one uniquely barcoded TCR beta cDNA molecule for every two T cells. To avoid experimental bias, donors of different ages were spread randomly across the sequencing lanes. The study analyzed two additional independent replicas of 1 million unique cDNA reads from the same blood draw for two donors, one aged 18 to 29 and one aged 80 or older. The donors were divided into four age groups: young (average around 16 years), middle-aged (about 40), aged (roughly 66) and long-lived (about 84). To track age-related changes in TCR beta repertoire diversity, the study relied on deep sequencing normalized with unique cDNA molecular identifiers.

The library was built by means of 5' RACE. Sequencing instrument: Illumina HiSeq 2500. The second PCR ran for roughly 7 to 12 cycles and used a J-beta primer mix along with a sample-barcoded 5' primer. A unique molecular identifier was introduced onto each TCR beta cDNA molecule by a template-switch 5' adaptor carrying 12 random nucleotides. Each sample yielded at least 3 million CDR3-containing paired-end reads. All of the RNA was converted into first-strand cDNA using the Mint cDNA synthesis kit, with a TRBC-specific oligonucleotide serving as the primer. Following uracil-DNA glycosylase treatment, a first 18-cycle PCR with universal primers M1SS and BC2_uni_R was performed on all cDNA. In the authors' own workflow: For normalization, 1 million high-quality reads, each with a distinct molecular identifier, were randomly selected from each sample. Instead of being binned into consensus sequences, reads that shared molecular identifiers were thrown out. MiTCR, run with a Q25 quality threshold and the strictest error-elimination algorithm, handled CDR3 identification, clonotype clustering and error correction. A nonparametric unseen species model using Euler transformation provided a lower-bound estimate of total TCR beta diversity. TCRdb took the public reads, trimmed them with fastp at Q25, ran MiXCR for clone calling and kept in-frame beta chains. Entries that share a CDR3 protein sequence are merged under the most common genes and DNA. The authors' filters were not applied to this entry. The sample records about 2 million distinct CDR3 sequences, about 50% of which are singletons. The ten largest clones take up less than 2.5% of the sample.

This clonotype was detected ten times or more. This clone's antigen is unknown. No base quality information exists; no much larger clone differs at one position. What the work shows at the level of the full study, not this receptor alone: Because donor CMV infection status was unknown, age-related changes in expanded clonotypes were potentially confounded. Estimates of total diversity based on one million sequenced T cells were regarded as lower bounds and as underestimates. Compared with the aged group, more naive CD4+ T cells, fewer expanded clones and increased TCR diversity were shown by the long-lived group, suggesting age selection. The percentage of naive T cells measured by flow cytometry correlated strongly with observed TCR beta diversity. Observed TCR beta diversity per million T cells fell roughly linearly with age, and a significant reduction was already apparent by age around 40. Since profiling was done on bulk unsorted PBMCs, naive and antigen-experienced compartments could not be conclusively compared.

Systemically healthy Caucasian individuals from Russia, roughly 40 in total and aged about 6 to 95 years, were included as donors. Each donor gave 8 to 10 milliliters of peripheral blood, collected into EDTA-treated Vacutainer tubes. Ficoll-Paque density-gradient centrifugation was used to isolate PBMCs, with at least 6 million obtained per sample. Trizol reagent was used to extract total RNA from PBMCs, with at least 5.5 micrograms per sample. For every donor, an aliquot of PBMCs went through flow cytometry to measure the percentages of naive CD45RAhigh/CD27high T cells. From a lookup of the germline V gene (reference sequence), CDR1 and CDR2 are MNHEY and SMNVEV. The CDR3 sequence holds 12 residues, the cysteine and phenylalanine included. Left in the record is the CDR3 DNA by itself, 36 bases read in frame from the first base. The germline ends are 7 bases apart after V is trimmed by 4 bases and J by 5 bases.

This TCR derives from a middle-aged woman in good health. Recombination joined TRBV27 with TRBJ2-3; a weak D assignment points to TRBD1 (6 bases agree). The sequenced material came from blood. The DNA sequence is as follows: TGTGCCAGCAGTTCAGGGGTAGATACGCAGTATTTT. This translates into CASSSGVDTQYF.